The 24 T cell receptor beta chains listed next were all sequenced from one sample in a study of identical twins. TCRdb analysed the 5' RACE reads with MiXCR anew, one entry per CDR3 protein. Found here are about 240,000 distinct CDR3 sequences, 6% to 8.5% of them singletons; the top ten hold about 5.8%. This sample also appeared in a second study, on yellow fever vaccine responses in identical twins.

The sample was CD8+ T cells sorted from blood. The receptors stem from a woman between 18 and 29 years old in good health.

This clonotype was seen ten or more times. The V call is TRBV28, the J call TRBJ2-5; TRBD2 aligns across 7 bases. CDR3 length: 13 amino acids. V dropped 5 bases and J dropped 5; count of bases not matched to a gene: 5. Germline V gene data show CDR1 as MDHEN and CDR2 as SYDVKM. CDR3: CASSPGGKETQYF. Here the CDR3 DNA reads TGTGCCAGCAGTCCCGGGGGGAAGGAGACCCAGTACTTC.

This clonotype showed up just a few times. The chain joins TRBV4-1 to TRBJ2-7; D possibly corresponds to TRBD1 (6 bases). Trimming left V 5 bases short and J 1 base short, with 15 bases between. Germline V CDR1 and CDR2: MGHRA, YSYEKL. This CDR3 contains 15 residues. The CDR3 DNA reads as TGCGCCAGCAGCGCCAGAACAGGGCGATCCTACGAGCAGTACGTC. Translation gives CASSARTGRSYEQYV.

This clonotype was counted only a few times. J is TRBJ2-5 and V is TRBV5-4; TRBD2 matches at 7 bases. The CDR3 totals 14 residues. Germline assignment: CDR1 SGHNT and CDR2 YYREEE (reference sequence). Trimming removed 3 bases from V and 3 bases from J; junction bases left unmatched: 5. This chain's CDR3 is CASSYNGGEETQYF. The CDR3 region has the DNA TGTGCCAGCAGCTACAATGGGGGGGAAGAGACCCAGTACTTC.

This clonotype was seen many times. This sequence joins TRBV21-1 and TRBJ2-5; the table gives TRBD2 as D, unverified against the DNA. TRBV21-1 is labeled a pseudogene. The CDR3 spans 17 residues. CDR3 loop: CASRKRGGQRELKTQYF. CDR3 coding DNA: TGTGCCAGCAGGAAAAGGGGCGGCCAGCGGGAGTTGAAGACCCAGTACTTC.

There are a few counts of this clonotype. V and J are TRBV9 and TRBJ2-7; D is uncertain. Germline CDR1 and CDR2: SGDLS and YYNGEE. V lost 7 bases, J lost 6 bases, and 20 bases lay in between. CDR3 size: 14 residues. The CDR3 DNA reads TGTGCCAGCCGTCGGAGCGATTCCTCGGGCGAGCAGTACTTC. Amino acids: CASRRSDSSGEQYF.

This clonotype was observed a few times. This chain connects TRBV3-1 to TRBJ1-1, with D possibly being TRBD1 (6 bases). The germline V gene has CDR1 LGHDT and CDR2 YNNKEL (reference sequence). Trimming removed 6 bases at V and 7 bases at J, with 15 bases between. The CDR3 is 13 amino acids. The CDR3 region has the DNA TGTGCCAGCAGTAGCCTTCAGGGGCTTGAAGCTTTCTTT. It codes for CASSSLQGLEAFF.

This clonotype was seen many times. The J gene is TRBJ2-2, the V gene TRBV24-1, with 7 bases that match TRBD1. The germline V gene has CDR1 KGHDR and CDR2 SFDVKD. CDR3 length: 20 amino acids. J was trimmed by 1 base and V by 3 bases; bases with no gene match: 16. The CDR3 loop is CATSDHFAQRTGLNTGELFF. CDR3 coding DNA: TGTGCCACCAGTGATCATTTCGCCCAAAGGACAGGACTGAACACCGGGGAGCTGTTTTTT.

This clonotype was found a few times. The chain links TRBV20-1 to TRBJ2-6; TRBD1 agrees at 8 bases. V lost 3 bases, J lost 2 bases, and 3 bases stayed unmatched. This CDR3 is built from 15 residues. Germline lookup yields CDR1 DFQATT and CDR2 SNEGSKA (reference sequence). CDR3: CSASARGPGANVLTF. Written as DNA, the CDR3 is TGCAGTGCTAGTGCCAGGGGGCCTGGGGCCAACGTCCTGACTTTC.

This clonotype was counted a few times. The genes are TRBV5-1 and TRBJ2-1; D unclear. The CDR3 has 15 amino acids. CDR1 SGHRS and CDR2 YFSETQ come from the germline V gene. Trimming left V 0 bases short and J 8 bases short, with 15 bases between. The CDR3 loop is CASSLAIPTVDEQFF. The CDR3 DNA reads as TGCGCCAGCAGCTTGGCCATCCCCACGGTAGATGAGCAGTTCTTC.

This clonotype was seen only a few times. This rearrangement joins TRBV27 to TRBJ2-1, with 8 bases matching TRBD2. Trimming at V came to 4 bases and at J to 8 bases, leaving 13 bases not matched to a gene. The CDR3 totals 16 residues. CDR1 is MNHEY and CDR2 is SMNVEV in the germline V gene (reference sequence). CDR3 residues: CASSSTPGLVFYEQFF. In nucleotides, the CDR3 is TGTGCCAGCAGTTCCACCCCGGGACTAGTATTCTATGAGCAGTTCTTC.

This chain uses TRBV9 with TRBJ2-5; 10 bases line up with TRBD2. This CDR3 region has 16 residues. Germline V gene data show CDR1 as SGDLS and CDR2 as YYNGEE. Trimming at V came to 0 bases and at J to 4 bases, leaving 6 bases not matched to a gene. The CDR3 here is CASSVEAGGPVETQYF. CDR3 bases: TGTGCCAGCAGCGTAGAAGCGGGAGGGCCGGTAGAGACCCAGTACTTC.

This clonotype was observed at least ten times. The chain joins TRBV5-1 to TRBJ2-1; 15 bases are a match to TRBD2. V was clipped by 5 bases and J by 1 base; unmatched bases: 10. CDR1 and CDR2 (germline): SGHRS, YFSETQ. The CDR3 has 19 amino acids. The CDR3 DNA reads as TGCGCCAGCAGACCTCCGGGACTAGCGGGAGGCCAGTCCTACAATGAGCAGTTCTTC. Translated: CASRPPGLAGGQSYNEQFF.

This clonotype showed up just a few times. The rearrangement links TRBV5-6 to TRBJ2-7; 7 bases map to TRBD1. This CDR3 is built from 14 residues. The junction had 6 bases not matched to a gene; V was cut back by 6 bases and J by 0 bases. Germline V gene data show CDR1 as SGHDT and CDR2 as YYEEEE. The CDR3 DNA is TGTGCCAGCACCCGGGACAGCCGCTCCTACGAGCAGTACTTC. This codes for CASTRDSRSYEQYF.

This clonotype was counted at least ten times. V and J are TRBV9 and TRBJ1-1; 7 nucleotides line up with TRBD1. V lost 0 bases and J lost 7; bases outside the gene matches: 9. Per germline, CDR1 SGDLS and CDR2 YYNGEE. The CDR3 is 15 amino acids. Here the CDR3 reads CASSVEGRGVDEAFF. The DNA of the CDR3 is TGTGCCAGCAGCGTAGAGGGCAGGGGGGTTGATGAAGCTTTCTTT.

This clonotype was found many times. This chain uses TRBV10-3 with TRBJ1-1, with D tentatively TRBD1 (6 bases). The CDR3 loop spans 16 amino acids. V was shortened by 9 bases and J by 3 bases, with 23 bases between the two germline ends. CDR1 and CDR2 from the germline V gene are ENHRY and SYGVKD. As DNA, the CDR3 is TGTGCCATAACAGGAAGCCCACAGGGAGTGGACACTGAAGCTTTCTTT. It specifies CAITGSPQGVDTEAFF.

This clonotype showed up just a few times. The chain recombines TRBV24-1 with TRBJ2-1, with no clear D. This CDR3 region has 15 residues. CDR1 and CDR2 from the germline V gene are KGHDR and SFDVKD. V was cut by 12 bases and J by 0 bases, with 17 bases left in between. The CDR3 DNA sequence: TGTGCCCCGGCCCACCTCCCGAGCTCCTACAATGAGCAGTTCTTC. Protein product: CAPAHLPSSYNEQFF.

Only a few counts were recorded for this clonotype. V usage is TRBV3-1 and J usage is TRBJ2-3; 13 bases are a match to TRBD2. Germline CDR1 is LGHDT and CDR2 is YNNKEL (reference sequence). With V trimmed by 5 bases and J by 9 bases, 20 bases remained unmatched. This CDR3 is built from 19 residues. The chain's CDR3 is CASSVGTSGKFWTGGTQYF. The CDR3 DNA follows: TGTGCCAGCAGCGTTGGGACTAGCGGGAAGTTCTGGACTGGGGGGACGCAGTATTTT.

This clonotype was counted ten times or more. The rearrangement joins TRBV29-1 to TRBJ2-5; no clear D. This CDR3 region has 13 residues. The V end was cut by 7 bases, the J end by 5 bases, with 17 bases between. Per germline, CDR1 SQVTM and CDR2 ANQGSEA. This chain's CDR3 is CSAIWAMRETQYF. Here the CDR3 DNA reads TGCAGCGCTATCTGGGCTATGCGGGAGACCCAGTACTTC.

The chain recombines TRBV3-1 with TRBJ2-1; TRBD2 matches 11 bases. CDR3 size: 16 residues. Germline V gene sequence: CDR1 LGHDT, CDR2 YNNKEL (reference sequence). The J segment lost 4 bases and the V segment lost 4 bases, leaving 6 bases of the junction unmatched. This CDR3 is CASSRGLADSYNEQFF. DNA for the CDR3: TGTGCCAGCAGCCGGGGACTAGCGGATAGTTACAATGAGCAGTTCTTC.

For the CDR3, the DNA is TGTGCCAGCAGCCCTCCGGCCCAGGAGACCCAGTACTTC. Its protein product is CASSPPAQETQYF. The chain has TRBV11-2 and TRBJ2-5; D is undetermined. Trimming pared 5 bases from V and 5 bases from J, leaving 12 bases between. Germline values: CDR1 SGHAT, CDR2 FQNNGV. CDR3 length: 13 residues. Full variable domain (missing parts from reference TRBV11-2 and TRBJ2-5): EAGVAQSPRYKIIEKRQSVAFWCNPISGHATLYWYQQILGQGPKLLIQFQNNGVVDDSQLPKDRFSAERLKGVDSTLKIQPAKLEDSAVYLCASSPPAQETQYFGPGTRLLVL.

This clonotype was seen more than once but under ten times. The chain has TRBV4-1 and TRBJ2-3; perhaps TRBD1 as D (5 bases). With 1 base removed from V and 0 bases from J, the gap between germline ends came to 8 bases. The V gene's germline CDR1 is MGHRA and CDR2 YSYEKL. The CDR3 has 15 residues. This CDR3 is CASSQGQYSTDTQYF. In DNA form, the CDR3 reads TGCGCCAGCAGCCAAGGACAGTATAGCACAGATACGCAGTATTTT.

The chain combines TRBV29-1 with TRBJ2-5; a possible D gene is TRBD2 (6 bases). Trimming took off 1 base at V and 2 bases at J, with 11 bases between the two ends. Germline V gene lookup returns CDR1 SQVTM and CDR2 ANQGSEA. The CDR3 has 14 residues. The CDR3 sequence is CSVEAGRGQETQYF. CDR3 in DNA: TGCAGCGTTGAAGCGGGGCGGGGTCAAGAGACCCAGTACTTC.

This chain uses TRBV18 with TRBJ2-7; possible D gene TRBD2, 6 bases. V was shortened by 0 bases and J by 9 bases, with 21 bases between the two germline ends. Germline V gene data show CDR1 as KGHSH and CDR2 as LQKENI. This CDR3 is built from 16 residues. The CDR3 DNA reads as TGTGCCAGCTCACCACCCGGGGGTACCTCTCCTACGAGGCAGTACGTC. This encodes CASSPPGGTSPTRQYV.

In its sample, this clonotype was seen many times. CDR3 amino acids: CASSSIYLPRSRNEQFF. In DNA form, the CDR3 reads TGCGCCAGCAGCTCTATCTACCTCCCCAGATCGCGCAATGAGCAGTTCTTC. This chain joins TRBV5-1 and TRBJ2-1; D not resolved. Germline CDR1 and CDR2: SGHRS and YFSETQ. Trimming removed 3 bases from V and 6 bases from J, with 22 bases in between. The CDR3 runs to 17 residues. Together with reference TRBV5-1 and TRBJ2-1, the CDR3 gives the full variable domain: KAGVTQTPRYLIKTRGQQVTLSCSPISGHRSVSWYQQTPGQGLQFLFEYFSETQRNKGNFPGRFSGRQFSNSRSEMNVSTLELGDSALYLCASSSIYLPRSRNEQFFGPGTRLTVL.